This T cell receptor (beta chain) comes out of a study of PD-L1 blockade in urothelial cancer (dated by TCRdb to 2015 to 2018). About the full investigation: Every patient began therapy in the mid-2010s and was given atezolizumab 1,200 mg intravenously every 3 weeks. The study, an exploratory multi-omic analysis, examined somatic, immune and clinical correlates of response to PD-L1 blockade with atezolizumab in urothelial cancer. About 90% of the roughly 29 patients were identified as males with urothelial cancer of bladder origin, and a prior smoking history was reported by 18 of 29 patients. An ECOG performance status of 0 or 1 was recorded for the patients, and 0 to 3 prior chemotherapy regimens had been received by the patients. Blood samples gave a median of around 140,000 T cells and approximately 80,000 unique TCRs, with a median clonality of 0.080. Twenty-nine patients had pretreatment blood TCR-seq, around 24 had at least one posttreatment blood collection, and around 24 had tumor TCR-seq. In the same patients, pretreatment tumors underwent whole exome sequencing and RNA sequencing in addition to TCR sequencing. Pretreatment tumor samples and matched peripheral blood, collected serially before and after atezolizumab treatment, underwent TCR sequencing. Blood samples were analyzed 3 weeks after the start of treatment (second dose) and 6 weeks after the start of treatment. Roughly nine patients achieved durable clinical benefit and approximately 20 did not. Progression-free survival longer than 6 months counted as durable clinical benefit, and TCR features were additionally tested against both progression-free and overall survival.

Details on this clone: No cognate antigen has been identified for it. The input lacks base qualities; no much larger clone sits a single base away.

Overall study results and their limits: Patients with durable benefit showed greater expansion of tumor-associated TCR clones in peripheral blood 3 weeks after starting treatment (n of about 20, p = 0.022). Improved progression-free and overall survival was found to be associated with pretreatment peripheral blood TCR clonality below the median. Because the sample size was small (n of about 27) and many of the analyses were exploratory, the results are meant to be hypothesis-generating.

CDR1 SGDLS and CDR2 YYNGEE were looked up in the germline V gene. Spanning cysteine to phenylalanine, the CDR3 consists of 15 amino acids. Left in the record is the CDR3 DNA by itself, 45 bases read in frame from the first base. V is shortened by 3 bases, J by 4 bases, and the region joining them spans 14 bases. According to the study, the label for this sample's time point signals: peripheral blood 6 weeks after treatment start. A total of 29 patients with locally advanced or metastatic urothelial carcinoma, treated at Memorial Sloan Kettering on a trial protocol, made up the cohort. Peripheral blood mononuclear cells were collected pretreatment and during treatment, with between 1 and 8 total time points obtained per patient. The Qiagen DNeasy Blood extraction kit was used to purify genomic DNA from total PBMCs and from tumor samples. PBMCs were collected pretreatment and during treatment and were isolated and stored as previously described.

Synthetic TCR analog templates were spiked into each PCR to estimate absolute template abundance from read counts. TCRbeta CDR3 regions were amplified from genomic DNA with bias-controlled V and J gene primers using the immunoSEQ assay. Sequencing of rearranged TCRbeta segments was done at approximately 20X coverage. The paper's processing steps were these. Clustering was used to correct sequencing errors, and CDR3s were annotated against IMGT so that V, D and J genes could be assigned. Downstream analyses used only productive TCRbeta rearrangements, leaving out any out-of-frame or stop-codon sequences. Clonality was computed as one minus Shannon entropy normalized by the log of the number of unique productive sequences. Fisher's exact test with Benjamini-Hochberg correction, at a threshold of adjusted p below 0.01, was used to find clones that differed between time points or between blood and tumor. TCRdb obtained this table from immuneACCESS and retained in-frame rearrangements with V and J assigned. These tables miss some clones; where compared with another copy, unresolved V genes account for less than half of the shortfall, and the remainder is unexplained. The DNA gave D and trimming, while V, J and clone size come from that table. The sample table lists approximately 30,000 clones, around 89% of them with a count of one. The ten largest clones capture around 8.5% of the sample.

The TCR comes from a man older than 75 with urothelial cancer. The sample here was PBMCs, taken around atezolizumab (anti-PD-L1) treatment. The chain links TRBV9 with TRBJ2-1, and perhaps TRBD1 as D gene, on 7 matching bases. CDR3 region: CASSGGGTAYNEQFF. The DNA reads as follows: TGTGCCAGCAGCGGGGGCGGGACAGCTTACAATGAGCAGTTCTTC.